The source of this TCR beta chain is a study of T cells in Graves' hyperthyroidism and ophthalmopathy. Overall study results and limits: Most thyroid clonotypes that were expanded above 0.001 also turned up in blood.

This clonotype appeared many times. As yet, its antigen is unknown. Germline-derived CDR1 and CDR2 are DFQATT and SNEGSKA (reference sequence). The CDR3 length is 13 residues. Trimming removed 0 bases from V and 9 bases from J; junction bases left unmatched: 7. Amplification of TCR beta CDR3 regions was performed using RNA transcripts as template. HTBI primers were used for first-round RT-PCR of the TCR CDR3. TCRdb called the multiplex PCR reads again in MiXCR, with one record for every CDR3 protein. The top ten clones hold 34% of a sample with under 350,000 distinct CDR3 sequences, around 13% of them seen once.

The sequence was collected from a middle-aged woman with Graves' ophthalmopathy. The V call is TRBV20-1, the J call TRBJ1-2; 7 nucleotides match TRBD1. Sequencing used blood. The CDR3, as DNA: TGCAGTGCTAGAGATGAGGGGGCGCGTAGCTACACCTTC. Translation: CSARDEGARSYTF.